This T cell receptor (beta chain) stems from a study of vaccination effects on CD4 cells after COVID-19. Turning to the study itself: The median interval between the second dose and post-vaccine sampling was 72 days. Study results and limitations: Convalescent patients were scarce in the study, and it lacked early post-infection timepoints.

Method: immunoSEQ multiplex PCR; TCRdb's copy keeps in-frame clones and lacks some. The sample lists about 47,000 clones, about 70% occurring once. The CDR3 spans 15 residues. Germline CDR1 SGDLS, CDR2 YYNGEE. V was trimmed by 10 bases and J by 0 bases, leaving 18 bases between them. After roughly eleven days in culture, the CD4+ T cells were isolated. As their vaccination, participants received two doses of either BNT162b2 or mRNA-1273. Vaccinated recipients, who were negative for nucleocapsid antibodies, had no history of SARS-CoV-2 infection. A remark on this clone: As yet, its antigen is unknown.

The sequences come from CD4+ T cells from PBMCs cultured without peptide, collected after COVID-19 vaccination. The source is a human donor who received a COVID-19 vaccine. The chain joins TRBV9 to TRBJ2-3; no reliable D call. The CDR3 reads CASTLRRASTDTQYF. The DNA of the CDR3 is TGTGCCTCTACCCTGAGAAGGGCTAGCACAGATACGCAGTATTTT.